This T cell receptor (beta chain) was identified in a study of blood T cell repertoires in COVID-19. The participants were between roughly 18 and 100 years old and came from some 25 US areas. Source study methods: Amplification from reference gene primers served as the basis for estimated nucleated cell counts. Clones were read by immunoSEQ multiplex PCR, and TCRdb kept only the in-frame ones, dropping some. Clone size and V and J calls were adopted from that table, with D and trimming inferred from the DNA. Here the sample spans fewer than 200,000 clones, roughly 80% being singletons. The CDR3 runs to 16 residues. CDR1 SEHNR and CDR2 FQNEAQ come from the germline V gene (reference sequence). V was trimmed by 0 bases and J by 2 bases, leaving 11 bases between them.

The sequence was collected from a woman in her thirties or forties with acute COVID-19. What was sequenced was PBMCs or T cells enriched from blood (not recorded which). The chain is built from TRBV7-9 and TRBJ1-3, with D unclear. This CDR3 reads CASSLAGARAGNTIYF. The CDR3 bases are TGTGCCAGCAGCTTAGCGGGAGCGAGGGCTGGAAACACCATATATTTT.